This T cell receptor (beta chain) was observed in a study of response to subunit inactivated influenza vaccine. Study conclusions and caveats: Few additional T cells are recruited per seasonal influenza vaccination, authors suggested.

Comments on this clonotype: The antigen remains unidentified.

From germline, CDR1 is MNHEY and CDR2 SVGEGT. This CDR3 spans 14 amino acids. Deletions cut 5 bases from V and 5 bases from J, with 12 bases between. Via MiXCR, TCRdb re-called the RT-PCR reads, giving one row per CDR3 protein. There are 630,000 or so distinct CDR3 sequences in the sample; about 15% occur only once, and around a tenth lies in the top ten. The TCR comes from a man aged 45-60 years who received an inactivated influenza vaccine. This sample comprised PBMCs from blood, obtained roughly 13 days after vaccination. V gene TRBV6-2 or TRBV6-3 combines with J gene TRBJ2-2; D is unresolved. This CDR3 reads CASSQSWGTGELFF. In nucleotides, the CDR3 is TGTGCCAGCAGTCAATCATGGGGTACCGGGGAGCTGTTTTTT.